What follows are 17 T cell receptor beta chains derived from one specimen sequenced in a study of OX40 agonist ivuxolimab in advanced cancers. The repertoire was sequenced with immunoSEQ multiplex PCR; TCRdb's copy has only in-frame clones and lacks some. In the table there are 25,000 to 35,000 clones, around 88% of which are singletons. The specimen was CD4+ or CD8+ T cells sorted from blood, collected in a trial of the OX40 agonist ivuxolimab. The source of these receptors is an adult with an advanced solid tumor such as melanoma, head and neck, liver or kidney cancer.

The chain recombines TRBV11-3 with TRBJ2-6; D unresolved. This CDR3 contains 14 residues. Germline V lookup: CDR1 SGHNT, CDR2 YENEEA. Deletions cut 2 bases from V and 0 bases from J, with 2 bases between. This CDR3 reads CASSLSSGANVLTF. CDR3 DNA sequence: TGTGCCAGCAGCTTAAGCTCTGGGGCCAACGTCCTGACTTTC.

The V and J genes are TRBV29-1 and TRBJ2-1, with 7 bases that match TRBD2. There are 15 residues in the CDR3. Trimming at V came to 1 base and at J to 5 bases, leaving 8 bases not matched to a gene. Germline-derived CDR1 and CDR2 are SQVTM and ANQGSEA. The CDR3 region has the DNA TGCAGCGTTGAAGGAGGCAGGGACTACCACAATGAGCAGTTCTTC. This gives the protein CSVEGGRDYHNEQFF.

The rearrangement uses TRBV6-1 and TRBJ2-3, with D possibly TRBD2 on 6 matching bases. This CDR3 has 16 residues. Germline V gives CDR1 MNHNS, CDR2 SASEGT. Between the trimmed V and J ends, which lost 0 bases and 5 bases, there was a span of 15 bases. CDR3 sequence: CASSEALGQGGDTQYF. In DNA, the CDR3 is TGTGCCAGCAGTGAAGCGCTCGGCCAGGGAGGAGATACGCAGTATTTT.

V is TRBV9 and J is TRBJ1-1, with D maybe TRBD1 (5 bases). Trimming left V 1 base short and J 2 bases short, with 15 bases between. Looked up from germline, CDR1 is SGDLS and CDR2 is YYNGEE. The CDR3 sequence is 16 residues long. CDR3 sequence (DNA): TGTGCCAGCAGCGTATATCGTTCAGGGCTCAACACTGAAGCTTTCTTT. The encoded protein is CASSVYRSGLNTEAFF.

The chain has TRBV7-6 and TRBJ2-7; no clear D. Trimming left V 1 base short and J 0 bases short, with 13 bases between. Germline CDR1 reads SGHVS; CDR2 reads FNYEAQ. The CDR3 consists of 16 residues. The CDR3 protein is CASSLEAETSSYEQYF. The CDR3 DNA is TGTGCCAGCAGCTTAGAGGCAGAGACAAGCTCCTACGAGCAGTACTTC.

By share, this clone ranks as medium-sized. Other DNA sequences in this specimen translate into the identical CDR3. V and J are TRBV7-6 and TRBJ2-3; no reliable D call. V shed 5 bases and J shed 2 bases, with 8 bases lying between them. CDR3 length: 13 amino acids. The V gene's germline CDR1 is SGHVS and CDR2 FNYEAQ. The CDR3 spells CASSLSLTDTQYF. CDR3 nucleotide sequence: TGTGCCAGCAGCCTATCCCTCACAGATACGCAGTATTTT.

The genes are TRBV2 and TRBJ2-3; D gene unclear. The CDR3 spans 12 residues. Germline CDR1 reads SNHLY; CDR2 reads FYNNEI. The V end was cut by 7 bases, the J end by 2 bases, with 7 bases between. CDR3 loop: CASKGITDTQYF. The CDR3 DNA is TGTGCCAGCAAAGGGATCACAGATACGCAGTATTTT. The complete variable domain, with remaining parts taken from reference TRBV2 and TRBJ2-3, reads EPEVTQTPSHQVTQMGQEVILRCVPISNHLYFYWYRQILGQKVEFLVSFYNNEISEKSEIFDDQFSVERPDGSNFTLKIRSTKLEDSAMYFCASKGITDTQYFGPGTRLTVL.

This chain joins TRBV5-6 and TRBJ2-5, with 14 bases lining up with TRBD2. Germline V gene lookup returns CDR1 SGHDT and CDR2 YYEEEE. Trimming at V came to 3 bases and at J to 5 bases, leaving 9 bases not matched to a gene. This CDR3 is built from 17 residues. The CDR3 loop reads CASSSSLGLAGGETQYF. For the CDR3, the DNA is TGTGCCAGCAGCTCGTCTCTCGGACTAGCGGGAGGCGAGACCCAGTACTTC.

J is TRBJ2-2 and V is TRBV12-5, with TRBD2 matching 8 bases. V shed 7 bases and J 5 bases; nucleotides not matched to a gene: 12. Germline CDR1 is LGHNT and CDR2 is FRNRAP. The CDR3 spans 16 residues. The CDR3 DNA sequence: TGTGCTAGTGTCCCAGGGGTCCGGGAGGGTACCGGGGAGCTGTTTTTT. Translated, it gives CASVPGVREGTGELFF. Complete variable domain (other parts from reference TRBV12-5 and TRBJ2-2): DARVTQTPRHKVTEMGQEVTMRCQPILGHNTVFWYRQTMMQGLELLAYFRNRAPLDDSGMPKDRFSAEMPDATLATLKIQPSEPRDSAVYFCASVPGVREGTGELFFGEGSRLTVL.

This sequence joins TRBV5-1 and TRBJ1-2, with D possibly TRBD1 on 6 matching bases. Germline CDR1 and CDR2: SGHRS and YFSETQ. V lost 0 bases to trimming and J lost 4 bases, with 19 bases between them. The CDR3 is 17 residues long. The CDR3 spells CASSLARDTAYLYGYTF. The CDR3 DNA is TGCGCCAGCAGCTTGGCCAGGGACACGGCCTACCTCTATGGCTACACCTTC.

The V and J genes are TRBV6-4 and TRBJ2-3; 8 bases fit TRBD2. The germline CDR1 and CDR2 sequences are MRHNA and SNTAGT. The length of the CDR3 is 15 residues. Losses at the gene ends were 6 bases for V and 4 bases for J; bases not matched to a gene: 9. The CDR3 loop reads CASSAGAGAADTQYF. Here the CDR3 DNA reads TGTGCCAGCAGCGCCGGAGCGGGAGCGGCAGATACGCAGTATTTT.

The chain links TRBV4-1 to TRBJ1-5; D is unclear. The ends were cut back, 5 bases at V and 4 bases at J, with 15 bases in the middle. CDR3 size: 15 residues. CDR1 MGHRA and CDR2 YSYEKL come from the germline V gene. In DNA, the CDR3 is TGCGCCAGCAGCTCAGACACTTGGCTAAATCAGCCCCAGCATTTT. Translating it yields CASSSDTWLNQPQHF.

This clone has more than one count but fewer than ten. The chain's CDR3 is CASSLSVNTEAFF. CDR3 DNA: TGTGCCAGCAGCTTGAGTGTGAACACTGAAGCTTTCTTT. The chain couples TRBV5-6 to TRBJ1-1, with D uncertain. Germline CDR1 and CDR2: SGHDT and YYEEEE. The V gene lost 1 base and the J gene lost 0 bases, with 4 bases spanning the gap. This CDR3 is built from 13 residues.

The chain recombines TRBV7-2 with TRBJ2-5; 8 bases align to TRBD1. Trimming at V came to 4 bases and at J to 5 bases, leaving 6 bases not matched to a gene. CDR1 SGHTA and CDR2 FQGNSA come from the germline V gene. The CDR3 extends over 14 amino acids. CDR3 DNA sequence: TGTGCCAGCAGCTCCCGGACAGGGAGGGAGACCCAGTACTTC. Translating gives CASSSRTGRETQYF.

CDR3 nucleotides: TGTGCCTGGAGGGGGGACAGGGGTCAGCCCCAGCATTTT. It yields the protein CAWRGDRGQPQHF. The chain carries TRBV30 and TRBJ1-5, with 10 bases fitting TRBD1. This CDR3 region has 13 residues. V lost 3 bases to trimming and J lost 6 bases; unmatched junction nucleotides: 2. Germline V gives CDR1 GTSNPN, CDR2 SVGIG (reference sequence).

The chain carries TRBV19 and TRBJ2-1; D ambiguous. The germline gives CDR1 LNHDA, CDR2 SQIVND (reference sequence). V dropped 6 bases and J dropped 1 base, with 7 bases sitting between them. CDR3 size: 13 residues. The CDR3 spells CASSWDSYNEQFF. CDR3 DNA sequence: TGTGCCAGTAGCTGGGATTCCTACAATGAGCAGTTCTTC.

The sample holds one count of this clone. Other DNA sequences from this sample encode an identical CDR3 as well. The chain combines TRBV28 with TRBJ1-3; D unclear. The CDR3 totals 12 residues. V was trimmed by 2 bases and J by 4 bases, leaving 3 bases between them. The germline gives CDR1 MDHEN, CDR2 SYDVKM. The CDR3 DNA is TGTGCCAGCAGTTTAGGAGGAAACACCATATATTTT. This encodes CASSLGGNTIYF.